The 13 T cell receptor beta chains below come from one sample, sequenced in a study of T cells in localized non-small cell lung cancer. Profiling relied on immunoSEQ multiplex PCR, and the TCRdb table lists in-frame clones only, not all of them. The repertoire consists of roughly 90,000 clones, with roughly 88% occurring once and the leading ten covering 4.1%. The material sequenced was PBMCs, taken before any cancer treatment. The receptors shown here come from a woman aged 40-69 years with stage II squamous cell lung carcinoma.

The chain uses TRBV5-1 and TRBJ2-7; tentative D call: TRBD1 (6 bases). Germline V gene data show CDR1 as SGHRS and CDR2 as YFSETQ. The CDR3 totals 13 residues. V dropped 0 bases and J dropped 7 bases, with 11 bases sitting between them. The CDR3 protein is CASSLGTAEEQYF. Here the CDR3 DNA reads TGCGCCAGCAGCTTGGGGACAGCGGAAGAGCAGTACTTC.

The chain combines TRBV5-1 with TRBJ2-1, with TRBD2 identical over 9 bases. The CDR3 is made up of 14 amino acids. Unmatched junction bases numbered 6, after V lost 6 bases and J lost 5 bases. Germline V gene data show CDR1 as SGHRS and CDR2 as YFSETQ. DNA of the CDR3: TGCGCCAGCAAAGGCGGGGGGGCCGACAATGAGCAGTTCTTC. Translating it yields CASKGGGADNEQFF.

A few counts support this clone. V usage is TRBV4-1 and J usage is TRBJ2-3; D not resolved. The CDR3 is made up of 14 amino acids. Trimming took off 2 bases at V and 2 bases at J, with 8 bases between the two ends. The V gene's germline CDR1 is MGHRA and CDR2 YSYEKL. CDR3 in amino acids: CASSQSVLTDTQYF. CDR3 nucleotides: TGCGCCAGCAGCCAATCGGTACTCACAGATACGCAGTATTTT.

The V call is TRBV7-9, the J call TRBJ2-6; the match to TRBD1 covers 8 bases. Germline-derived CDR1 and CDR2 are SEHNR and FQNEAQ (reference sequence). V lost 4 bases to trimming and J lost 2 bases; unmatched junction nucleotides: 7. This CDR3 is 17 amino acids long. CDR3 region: CASSSPDRAPGANVLTF. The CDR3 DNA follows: TGTGCCAGCAGCTCCCCGGACAGGGCGCCTGGGGCCAACGTCCTGACTTTC. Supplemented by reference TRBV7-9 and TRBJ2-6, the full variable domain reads DTGVSQNPRHKITKRGQNVTFRCDPISEHNRLYWYRQTLGQGPEFLTYFQNEAQLEKSRLLSDRFSAERPKGSFSTLEIQRTEQGDSAMYLCASSSPDRAPGANVLTFGAGSRLTVL.

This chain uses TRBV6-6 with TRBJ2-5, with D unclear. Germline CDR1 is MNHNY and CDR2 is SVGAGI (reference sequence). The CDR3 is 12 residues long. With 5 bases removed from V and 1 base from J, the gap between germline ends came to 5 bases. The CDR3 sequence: CASSEAQETQYF. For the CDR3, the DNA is TGTGCCAGCAGTGAGGCCCAAGAGACCCAGTACTTC.

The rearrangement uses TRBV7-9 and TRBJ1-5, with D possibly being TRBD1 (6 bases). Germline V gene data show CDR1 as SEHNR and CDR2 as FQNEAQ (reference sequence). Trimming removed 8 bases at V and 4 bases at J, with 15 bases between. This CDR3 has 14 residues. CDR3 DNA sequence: TGTGCCAGCGCCGCCGGACAGCTGAATCAGCCCCAGCATTTT. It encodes CASAAGQLNQPQHF.

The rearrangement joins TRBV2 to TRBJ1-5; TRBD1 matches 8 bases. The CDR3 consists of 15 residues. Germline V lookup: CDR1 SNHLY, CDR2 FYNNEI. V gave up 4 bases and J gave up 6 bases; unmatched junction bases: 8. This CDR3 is CASSVQGAQGQPQHF. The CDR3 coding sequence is TGTGCCAGCAGTGTTCAGGGGGCGCAAGGTCAGCCCCAGCATTTT.

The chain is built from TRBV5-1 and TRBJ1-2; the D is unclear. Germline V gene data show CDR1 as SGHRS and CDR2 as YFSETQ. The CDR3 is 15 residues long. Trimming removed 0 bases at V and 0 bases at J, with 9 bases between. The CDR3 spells CASSLVTDPNYGYTF. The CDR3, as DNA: TGCGCCAGCAGCTTGGTAACGGACCCTAACTATGGCTACACCTTC. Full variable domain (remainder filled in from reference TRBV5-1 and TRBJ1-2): KAGVTQTPRYLIKTRGQQVTLSCSPISGHRSVSWYQQTPGQGLQFLFEYFSETQRNKGNFPGRFSGRQFSNSRSEMNVSTLELGDSALYLCASSLVTDPNYGYTFGSGTRLTVV.

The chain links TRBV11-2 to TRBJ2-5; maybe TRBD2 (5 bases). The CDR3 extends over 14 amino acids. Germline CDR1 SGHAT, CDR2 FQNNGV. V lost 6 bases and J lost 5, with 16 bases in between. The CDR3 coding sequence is TGTGCCAGCAGGCGGACTCTATGGCGGGAGACCCAGTACTTC. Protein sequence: CASRRTLWRETQYF.

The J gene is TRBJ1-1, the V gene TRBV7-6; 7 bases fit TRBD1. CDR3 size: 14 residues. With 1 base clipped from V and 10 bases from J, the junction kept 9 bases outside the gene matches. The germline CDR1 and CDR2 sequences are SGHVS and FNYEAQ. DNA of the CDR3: TGTGCCAGCAGCTTAGGACAGGGTGGAGAGAGAGCTTTCTTT. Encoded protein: CASSLGQGGERAFF.

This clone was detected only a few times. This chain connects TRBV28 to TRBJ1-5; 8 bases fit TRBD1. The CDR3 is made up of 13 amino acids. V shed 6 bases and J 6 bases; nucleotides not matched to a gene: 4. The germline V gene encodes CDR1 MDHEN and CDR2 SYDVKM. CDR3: CASSDRGGQPQHF. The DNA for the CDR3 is TGTGCCAGCAGCGACAGGGGAGGTCAGCCCCAGCATTTT.

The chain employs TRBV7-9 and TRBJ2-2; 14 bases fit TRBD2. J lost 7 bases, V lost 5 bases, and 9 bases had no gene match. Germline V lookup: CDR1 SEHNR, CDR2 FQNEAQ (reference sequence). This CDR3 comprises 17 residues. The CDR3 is CASSPKGLAGAGGELFF. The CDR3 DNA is TGTGCCAGCAGCCCCAAGGGACTAGCGGGGGCCGGCGGGGAGCTGTTTTTT.

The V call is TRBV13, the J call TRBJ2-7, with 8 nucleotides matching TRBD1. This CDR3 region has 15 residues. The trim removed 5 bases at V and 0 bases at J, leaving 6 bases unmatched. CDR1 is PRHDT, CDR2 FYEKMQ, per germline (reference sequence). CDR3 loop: CASSRTGPSSYEQYF. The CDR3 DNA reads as TGTGCCAGCAGCCGGACAGGGCCAAGCTCCTACGAGCAGTACTTC.